The clone carrying this T cell receptor (beta chain) has a count of ten or more. Its antigen is not identified. The CDR3 is 15 amino acids. The V gene end was trimmed by 0 bases and the J gene end by 1 base; junction bases not matched to a gene: 1. Germline V gives CDR1 SGHAT, CDR2 FQNNGV. This sample was included in a study of glioma-infiltrating T cells. Overall study findings and caveats: Tissue-blood divergence was below expectation in non-neoplastic patients, above in gliomas. Only very few CDR3 sequences appeared in both tissue and blood.

Amplification of TCR alpha and beta CDR3 regions from RNA used iRepertoire nested multiplex PCR. One-step reverse transcription and amplification started from approximately 100-400 ng of tissue mRNA or PBMC total RNA. MiXCR, run by TCRdb on the multiplex PCR reads, gives a single entry per CDR3 protein. The data show about 110,000 distinct CDR3 sequences, with less than 30% seen just once and about a third held by the top ten. The chain recombines TRBV11-2 with TRBJ1-1; TRBD1 aligns across 8 bases. The sequence was collected from a human donor with low-grade glioma or glioblastoma, undergoing nonglioma brain surgery, or in good health (not recorded which). Source material: glioma tissue, nonneoplastic brain tissue, or PBMCs (not recorded which). The CDR3 protein is CASSLEGTGNTEAFF. The CDR3 DNA reads as TGTGCCAGCAGCTTAGAGGGGACAGGGAACACTGAAGCTTTCTTT. Full variable domain (remainder filled in from reference TRBV11-2 and TRBJ1-1): EAGVAQSPRYKIIEKRQSVAFWCNPISGHATLYWYQQILGQGPKLLIQFQNNGVVDDSQLPKDRFSAERLKGVDSTLKIQPAKLEDSAVYLCASSLEGTGNTEAFFGQGTRLTVV.